This T cell receptor (beta chain) was retrieved from a study of cytomegalovirus exposure and HLA in healthy donors. The V end lost 6 bases, the J end lost 1 base, and 16 bases lay between the germline ends. CDR1 and CDR2 from the germline V gene are MDHEN and SYDVKM. The CDR3 totals 15 residues. 60 Vbeta and 13 Jbeta primers were used in PCR. Libraries were prepared by immunoSEQ multiplex PCR; TCRdb keeps only in-frame clonotypes and omits some of them. The sample records under 150,000 clones, more than 80% being singletons. This receptor was obtained from a woman aged 40 to 50 in good health and CMV-seropositive. The chain links TRBV28 to TRBJ2-7, with D unresolved. Source material: PBMCs. CDR3 DNA sequence: TGTGCCAGCAGCTCCATGGGCCCTTGGTCCTACGAGCAGTACTTC. Protein product: CASSSMGPWSYEQYF.